This note documents a single TCR beta chain sequence. This clone was picked up one time. Its antigen has not been determined. Per-nucleotide qualities are absent, and no much larger clonotype sits a single base away. Each collaborating institution followed its own protocols to collect whole blood in K2EDTA tubes. For TCRbeta analysis, collaborator samples were shipped as frozen whole blood, as isolated PBMCs, or as DNA extracted from either sample type. From its cysteine to its phenylalanine, the CDR3 spans 17 amino acids. The only DNA kept is the CDR3, 51 bases in frame from the first base. Germline trimming amounts to 2 bases on V and 2 bases on J, with 5 as the count of junction bases outside the gene matches. Reading the germline V gene gives CDR1 MRHNA and CDR2 SNTAGT. This sample is drawn from a study of blood T cell repertoires in COVID-19 (TCRdb year 2020). For the wider study: The collaborator samples originated in the United States, Italy and Spain and spanned the acute and convalescent phases of COVID-19. The dataset comprised deeply sampled blood TCRbeta repertoires from subjects exposed to, actively infected with, or recovered from COVID-19. The samples were drawn from two sources: the first 160 participants of the ongoing ImmuneRACE study, and 1,200 or so subjects contributed by 6 global collaborators. HLA class I and class II types, where available, came from metadata supplied by the sample provider rather than from assay-based typing. The sample metadata nearly always contained a de-identified subject ID, COVID-19 status, age in years and sex. A freely available public database, intended as a resource for researchers studying the immune response to SARS-CoV-2, is where the repertoires were released. The material from the prospective study consisted of cDNA or gDNA derived from T cells, B-cell-depleted T cells, or PBMCs. On the study overall, not on this receptor specifically: The quantity of clinical and demographic metadata differed by source and by participant and was supplied without curation.

TCRbeta CDR3 regions were amplified from genomic DNA using the immunoSEQ Assay, a bias-controlled multiplex PCR. In the paper's pipeline: The number of nucleated cells in each sample was estimated by amplification of reference gene primers within the assay. Sequence reads were collapsed and filtered to measure the absolute abundance of every unique TCRbeta CDR3 rearrangement. For each sample, productive Simpson clonality was calculated as the square root of Simpson's diversity index across productive rearrangements. In its TCRdb copy, this immuneACCESS table keeps in-frame sequences only and misses some clones. Where compared with another copy, unresolved V genes explain less than half of these, and the others have no known cause. That table gives V, J and clone size, and the DNA gave D and trimming. This sample lists approximately 390,000 clones; 85% to 90% were detected once. The biggest ten clones account for around 7% of the sample.

Sample: peripheral blood. The sequence was collected from a man aged 18 to 29 with active or convalescent COVID-19. Here the chain combines TRBV6-4 and TRBJ1-3, with 11 bases matching TRBD1. Here is the DNA: TGTGCCAGCAGTGACGTCGGGGACAGGGGGACTGGAAACACCATATATTTT. Its protein is CASSDVGDRGTGNTIYF.